These 11 T cell receptor beta chains came from one sample sequenced in a study of technical replicates of blood from four donors. The protocol was immunoSEQ multiplex PCR, while the TCRdb copy is restricted to in-frame clones and leaves out a portion. The sample consists of roughly 80,000 clones, approximately 94% of them appearing once. The specimen was T cells isolated from PBMCs. These receptors originate from a human donor in good health.

The chain is built from TRBV7-6 and TRBJ2-1, with 8 bases that match TRBD2. Trimming cost V 0 bases and J 6 bases; bases outside gene matches: 1. The CDR3 covers 14 residues. Germline CDR1 reads SGHVS; CDR2 reads FNYEAQ. CDR3 in amino acids: CASSLASGINEQFF. DNA for the CDR3: TGTGCCAGCAGCTTAGCTAGCGGGATCAATGAGCAGTTCTTC.

The chain joins TRBV13 to TRBJ2-3; 7 positions agree with TRBD2. Germline lookup yields CDR1 PRHDT and CDR2 FYEKMQ (reference sequence). There are 15 residues in the CDR3. Unmatched junction bases numbered 6, after V lost 4 bases and J lost 2 bases. CDR3 bases: TGTGCCAGCAGCTCTGGACTAGTAGTCACAGATACGCAGTATTTT. As protein: CASSSGLVVTDTQYF.

This clone appeared once. The rearrangement links TRBV5-1 to TRBJ1-1, with D maybe TRBD1 (5 bases). Germline lookup yields CDR1 SGHRS and CDR2 YFSETQ. V was trimmed by 3 bases and J by 5 bases, leaving 14 bases between them. The CDR3 runs to 14 residues. CDR3 DNA sequence: TGCGCCAGCAGCTCCTCACGGGGGGAAACTGAAGCTTTCTTT. It encodes CASSSSRGETEAFF.

The chain has TRBV6-6 and TRBJ2-2; D not certain. Germline assignment: CDR1 MNHNY and CDR2 SVGAGI (reference sequence). This CDR3 is 12 amino acids long. V shed 0 bases and J shed 8 bases, with 4 bases lying between them. The CDR3 loop is CASSYSIGELFF. Here the CDR3 DNA reads TGTGCCAGCAGTTACTCTATAGGGGAGCTGTTTTTT.

The rearrangement joins TRBV5-1 to TRBJ1-2; 9 positions match TRBD1. V lost 4 bases and J lost 8; bases outside the gene matches: 3. This CDR3 spans 12 amino acids. The V gene's germline CDR1 is SGHRS and CDR2 YFSETQ. The CDR3 is CASSRTGEGYTF. The CDR3 DNA sequence: TGCGCCAGCAGCAGGACAGGGGAGGGCTACACCTTC.

The gene calls are TRBV12-5 and TRBJ1-2; 10 bases align to TRBD1. Germline lookup yields CDR1 LGHNT and CDR2 FRNRAP. V dropped 6 bases and J dropped 5; count of bases not matched to a gene: 6. CDR3 length equals 14 residues. The CDR3 nucleotides read TGTGCTAGTGGCCCTGGACAGGGGGATTATGGCTACACCTTC. This sequence encodes CASGPGQGDYGYTF.

The genes are TRBV15 and TRBJ2-7; 8 nucleotides align to TRBD1. Trimming removed 5 bases from V and 0 bases from J; junction bases left unmatched: 3. The CDR3 extends over 14 amino acids. CDR1 is LNHNV, CDR2 YYDKDF, per germline (reference sequence). This chain's CDR3 is CATSEDRGSYEQYF. The CDR3 bases are TGTGCCACCAGCGAAGACAGGGGCTCCTACGAGCAGTACTTC.

The gene calls are TRBV7-3 and TRBJ2-3; 7 nucleotides align to TRBD1. There are 14 residues in the CDR3. Germline CDR1 reads SGHTA; CDR2 reads FQGTGA. Trimming removed 5 bases from V and 5 bases from J; junction bases left unmatched: 7. The CDR3 loop reads CASSPGQPKDTQYF. The CDR3 DNA reads TGTGCCAGCAGCCCGGGACAGCCCAAAGATACGCAGTATTTT.

This clone was seen just once. This chain joins TRBV6-5 and TRBJ2-5; 11 bases fit TRBD2. The germline CDR1 and CDR2 sequences are MNHEY and SVGAGI. The CDR3 covers 16 residues. J lost 1 base, V lost 0 bases, and 1 base had no gene match. In nucleotides, the CDR3 is TGTGCCAGCAGTTACTCCGGGACTAGCGGCCAAGAGACCCAGTACTTC. Protein product: CASSYSGTSGQETQYF.

V gene TRBV5-1 combines with J gene TRBJ1-4; 7 nucleotides match TRBD1. CDR1 and CDR2 (germline): SGHRS, YFSETQ. The CDR3 extends over 16 amino acids. Trimming took 2 bases from V and 5 from J; bases not matched to a gene: 9. The CDR3 nucleotides read TGCGCCAGCAGCTTTTCCCCCGGGACAGCGAATGAAAAACTGTTTTTT. The encoded protein is CASSFSPGTANEKLFF.

J is TRBJ1-1 and V is TRBV7-8; weak D call: TRBD1 (6 bases). The CDR3 runs 14 residues. The V gene lost 3 bases and the J gene lost 2 bases, with 10 bases spanning the gap. In germline, CDR1 is SGHVS, CDR2 FQNEAQ. CDR3 sequence: CASSLGRGNTEAFF. The CDR3 bases are TGTGCCAGCAGCTTGGGCAGGGGTAACACTGAAGCTTTCTTT.